This entry lists 9 T cell receptor beta chains sequenced from one sample in a study of T cell clones after liver transplantation. TCRdb's copy holds only in-frame clones and misses some; the assay was immunoSEQ multiplex PCR. The sample holds roughly 80,000 clones, about 82% seen once. The input for sequencing was CD4+ T cells from blood, taken approximately 3.5 years after liver transplant. Source of these receptors: a human patient who received a liver transplant. T cells may partly derive from the graft donor.

CDR3 in amino acids: CASSLTGTGGYEQYF. For the CDR3, the DNA is TGTGCCAGCAGCCTAACCGGGACAGGGGGCTACGAGCAGTACTTC. The chain combines TRBV7-2 with TRBJ2-7, with 11 positions matching TRBD1. The CDR3 runs to 15 residues. Germline V gives CDR1 SGHTA, CDR2 FQGNSA. V was pared by 5 bases and J by 3 bases, with 6 bases of the junction left unmatched. Supplemented by reference TRBV7-2 and TRBJ2-7, the full variable domain reads GAGVSQSPSNKVTEKGKDVELRCDPISGHTALYWYRQSLGQGLEFLIYFQGNSAPDKSGLPSDRFSAERTGGSVSTLTIQRTQQEDSAVYLCASSLTGTGGYEQYFGPGTRLTVT.

CDR3 region: CASSPGTDYEQYF. DNA of the CDR3: TGTGCCAGCTCACCAGGGACAGACTACGAGCAGTACTTC. This chain uses TRBV18 with TRBJ2-7, with 7 nucleotides matching TRBD1. CDR3 size: 13 residues. Unmatched junction bases numbered 1, after V lost 2 bases and J lost 3 bases. Germline V gene data show CDR1 as KGHSH and CDR2 as LQKENI.

V gene TRBV4-3 combines with J gene TRBJ1-3; D not resolved. Germline loops: CDR1 LGHNA, CDR2 YSLEER. Trimming took off 1 base at V and 3 bases at J, with 10 bases between the two ends. CDR3 length: 15 amino acids. This chain's CDR3 is CASSQGTPGGNTIYF. In DNA form, the CDR3 reads TGCGCCAGCAGCCAAGGAACCCCAGGTGGAAACACCATATATTTT.

The V call is TRBV4-1, the J call TRBJ2-3; the D is unclear. Deletions cut 2 bases from V and 0 bases from J, with 6 bases between. The CDR3 runs 14 residues. The germline V gene encodes CDR1 MGHRA and CDR2 YSYEKL. The CDR3: CASSQYSSTDTQYF. In DNA, the CDR3 is TGCGCCAGCAGCCAATACAGCAGCACAGATACGCAGTATTTT.

The V and J genes are TRBV5-1 and TRBJ1-3; D unclear. The V gene's germline CDR1 is SGHRS and CDR2 YFSETQ. This CDR3 region has 16 residues. V lost 0 bases and J 0 bases, leaving 10 bases between the germline ends. CDR3 nucleotides: TGCGCCAGCAGCTTGGTCTCGGGAGACTCTGGAAACACCATATATTTT. Translation gives CASSLVSGDSGNTIYF.

This chain uses TRBV15 with TRBJ2-3, with D tentatively TRBD2 (5 bases). From germline, CDR1 is LNHNV and CDR2 YYDKDF (reference sequence). The CDR3 runs 15 residues. The V end was cut by 5 bases, the J end by 4 bases, with 16 bases between. The CDR3 reads CATSHSPGLADTQYF. CDR3 DNA sequence: TGTGCCACCAGCCATTCCCCGGGGTTGGCAGATACGCAGTATTTT.

This chain links TRBV18 with TRBJ2-4; the D call may be TRBD1 or TRBD2 (5 bases each). The length of the CDR3 is 15 residues. CDR1 is KGHSH, CDR2 LQKENI, per germline. V lost 2 bases and J lost 8, with 16 bases in between. In DNA, the CDR3 is TGTGCCAGCTCACCAGGGACCCTAGCATTTGACATTCAGTACTTC. Protein product: CASSPGTLAFDIQYF.

This chain links TRBV5-8 with TRBJ2-5; possible D gene TRBD1, 5 bases. The germline CDR1 and CDR2 sequences are SGHTS and YDEGEE. The V gene lost 5 bases and the J gene lost 3 bases, with 11 bases spanning the gap. There are 13 residues in the CDR3. CDR3: CASSNRFEETQYF. For the CDR3, the DNA is TGTGCCAGCAGTAACAGGTTTGAAGAGACCCAGTACTTC. Full variable domain (remainder filled in from reference TRBV5-8 and TRBJ2-5): EAGVTQSPTHLIKTRGQQATLRCSPISGHTSVYWYQQALGLGLQFLLWYDEGEERNRGNFPPRFSGRQFPNYSSELNVNALELEDSALYLCASSNRFEETQYFGPGTRLLVL.

This clone occurred once. The chain carries TRBV5-1 and TRBJ1-1; D is unclear. Trimming left V 2 bases short and J 5 bases short, with 10 bases between. CDR3 length: 13 amino acids. Germline CDR1 SGHRS, CDR2 YFSETQ. The CDR3 sequence: CASSFLLGTEAFF. CDR3 coding DNA: TGCGCCAGCAGCTTCTTACTAGGAACTGAAGCTTTCTTT.